This T cell receptor beta chain is from a study of response to subunit inactivated influenza vaccine. TCRdb re-analysed the RT-PCR reads in MiXCR, keeping a single row per CDR3 protein. The repertoire has a few hundred thousand distinct CDR3 sequences, about a tenth of them found once; the top ten carry less than 15%. In this sample, this clonotype turned up a few times. There are 16 residues in the CDR3. V lost 0 bases, J lost 0 bases, and 8 bases lay in between. The germline V gene encodes CDR1 ENHRY and CDR2 SYGVKD. The receptor comes from a man aged 50 to 60 who received an inactivated influenza vaccine. The sequencing used PBMCs from blood, collected about 40 days after vaccination. The V and J genes are TRBV10-3 and TRBJ2-2, with D unclear. In nucleotides, the CDR3 is TGTGCCATCAGTGAGTCACTGGGTTCGAACACCGGGGAGCTGTTTTTT. This encodes CAISESLGSNTGELFF.